This T cell receptor beta chain appears in the sequencing data of a study of read filtering for tumor transcriptome and immune sequencing. Turning to the study itself: Patients were around 17 male and 11 to 15 female, mean age 65.9 years, range about 45 to 85. Study findings and constraints: Without single-read clonotypes, shared clonotype proportions correlated more between IR-seq and RNA-seq.

This clonotype appeared many times. The target antigen is unknown. The library was built from around 400 ng RNA with molecular barcoded adaptors for alpha/delta and beta/gamma chains. TCRdb ran MiXCR on the reads and lists one entry per CDR3 protein. The profile shows 55,000 to 60,000 distinct CDR3 sequences, approximately 13% of them singletons. The receptor comes from a donor aged 40 or over with multiple myeloma. Sequencing input: a population of CD138-negative cells sorted from bone marrow.

CDR3 protein: CASSQRRTSRTDTQYF. CDR3 coding DNA: TGCGCCAGCAGCCAGCGTAGGACATCTCGCACAGATACGCAGTATTTT. The rearrangement links TRBV4-1 to TRBJ2-3; D is perhaps TRBD1 (5 bases). CDR1 is MGHRA and CDR2 is YSYEKL in the germline V gene. The V end lost 3 bases, the J end lost 1 base, and 14 bases lay between the germline ends. This CDR3 is built from 16 residues.